This T cell receptor beta chain emerged from a study of CD8 T cells in Susac syndrome. Study information: Treatment at blood withdrawal was none, corticosteroids, or intravenous immunoglobulin alone in Susac syndrome patients.

The CDR3 covers 11 residues. The germline gives CDR1 SQVTM, CDR2 ANQGSEA. V lost 7 bases, J lost 8 bases, and 14 bases lay in between. An input of roughly 0.5 to 1 ug of RNA was subjected to reverse transcription using random hexamers. TCR beta CDR3 was amplified by immunoSEQ multiplex PCR. This amplification extended across 54 Vbeta and 13 Jbeta segments. TCRdb re-called the immunoSEQ multiplex PCR reads with MiXCR, one entry per CDR3 protein. Of under 110,000 distinct CDR3 sequences listed, approximately 95% are singletons. V and J are TRBV29-1 and TRBJ1-2; no clear D gene. This receptor was taken from a human donor with Susac syndrome. Specimen: CD8+ T cells from PBMCs. The CDR3, as DNA: TGCAGCGCCGCTGAGGGAGACGGCTACACCTTC. This encodes CSAAEGDGYTF.